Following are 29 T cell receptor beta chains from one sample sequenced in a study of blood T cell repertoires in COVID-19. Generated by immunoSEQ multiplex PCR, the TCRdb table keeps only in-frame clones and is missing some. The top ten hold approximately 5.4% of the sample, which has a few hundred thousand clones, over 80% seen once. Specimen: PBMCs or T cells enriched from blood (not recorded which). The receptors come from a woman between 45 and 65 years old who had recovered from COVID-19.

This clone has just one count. The CDR3 bases are TGTGCCAGCAGTGCTACAGGCCTCCGGGAGGGGACCCAGTACTTC. This gives the protein CASSATGLREGTQYF. The genes are TRBV2 and TRBJ2-5, with 8 positions matching TRBD2. Germline lookup yields CDR1 SNHLY and CDR2 FYNNEI. Trimming at V came to 4 bases and at J to 7 bases, leaving 11 bases not matched to a gene. The CDR3 loop spans 15 amino acids.

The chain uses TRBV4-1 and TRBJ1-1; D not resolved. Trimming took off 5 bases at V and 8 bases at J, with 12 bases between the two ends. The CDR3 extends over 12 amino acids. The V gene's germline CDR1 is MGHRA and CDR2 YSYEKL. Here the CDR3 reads CASSWAGTEAFF. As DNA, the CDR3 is TGCGCCAGCAGCTGGGCGGGCACCGAAGCTTTCTTT.

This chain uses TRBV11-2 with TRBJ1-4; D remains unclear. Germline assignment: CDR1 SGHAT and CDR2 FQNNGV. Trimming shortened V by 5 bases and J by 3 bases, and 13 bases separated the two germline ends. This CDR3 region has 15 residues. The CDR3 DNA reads TGTGCCAGCAGCCCACTCGGAGTAGCTAATGAAAAACTGTTTTTT. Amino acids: CASSPLGVANEKLFF.

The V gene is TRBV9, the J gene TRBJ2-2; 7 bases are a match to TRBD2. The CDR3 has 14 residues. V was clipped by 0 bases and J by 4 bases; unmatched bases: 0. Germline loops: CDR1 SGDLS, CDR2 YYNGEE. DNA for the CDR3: TGTGCCAGCAGCGTAGCGGGAGGCACCGGGGAGCTGTTTTTT. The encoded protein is CASSVAGGTGELFF.

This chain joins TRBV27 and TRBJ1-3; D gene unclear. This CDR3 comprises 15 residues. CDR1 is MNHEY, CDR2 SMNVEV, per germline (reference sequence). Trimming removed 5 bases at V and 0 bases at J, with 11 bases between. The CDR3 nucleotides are TGTGCCAGCAGTCCCCGACAAAGCTCTGGAAACACCATATATTTT. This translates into CASSPRQSSGNTIYF.

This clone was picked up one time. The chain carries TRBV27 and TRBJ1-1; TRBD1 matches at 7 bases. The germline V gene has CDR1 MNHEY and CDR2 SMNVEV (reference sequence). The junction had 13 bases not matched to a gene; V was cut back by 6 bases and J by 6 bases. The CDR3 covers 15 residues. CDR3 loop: CASRSLTSDRPEAFF. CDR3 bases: TGTGCCAGCAGGTCCCTCACTTCGGACAGGCCTGAAGCTTTCTTT.

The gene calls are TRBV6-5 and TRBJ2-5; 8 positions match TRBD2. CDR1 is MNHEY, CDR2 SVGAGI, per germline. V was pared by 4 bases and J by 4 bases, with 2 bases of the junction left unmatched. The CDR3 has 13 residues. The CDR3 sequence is CASSLGTRETQYF. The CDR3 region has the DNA TGTGCCAGCAGTTTGGGGACTAGAGAGACCCAGTACTTC.

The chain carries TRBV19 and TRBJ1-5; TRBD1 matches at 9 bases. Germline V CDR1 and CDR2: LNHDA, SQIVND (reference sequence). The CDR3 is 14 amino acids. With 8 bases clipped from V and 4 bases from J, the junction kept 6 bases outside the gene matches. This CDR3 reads CASRMDRGNQPQHF. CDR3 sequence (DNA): TGTGCCAGTCGAATGGACAGGGGTAATCAGCCCCAGCATTTT.

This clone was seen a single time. DNA of the CDR3: TGCGCCAGCAGCTTGATTGGAGACAGCACTGAAGCTTTCTTT. Its protein product is CASSLIGDSTEAFF. The V gene is TRBV5-1, the J gene TRBJ1-1, with a tentative D call TRBD1 (5 bases). Trimming left V 1 base short and J 4 bases short, with 11 bases between. Germline V gene sequence: CDR1 SGHRS, CDR2 YFSETQ. The CDR3 extends over 14 amino acids. Combining the CDR3 with reference TRBV5-1 and TRBJ1-1 gives the whole variable domain KAGVTQTPRYLIKTRGQQVTLSCSPISGHRSVSWYQQTPGQGLQFLFEYFSETQRNKGNFPGRFSGRQFSNSRSEMNVSTLELGDSALYLCASSLIGDSTEAFFGQGTRLTVV.

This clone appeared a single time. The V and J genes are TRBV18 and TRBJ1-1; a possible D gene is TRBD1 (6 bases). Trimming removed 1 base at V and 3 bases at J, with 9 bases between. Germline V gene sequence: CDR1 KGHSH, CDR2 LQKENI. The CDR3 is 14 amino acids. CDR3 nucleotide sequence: TGTGCCAGCTCACCACAGGGGGTCGACACTGAAGCTTTCTTT. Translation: CASSPQGVDTEAFF. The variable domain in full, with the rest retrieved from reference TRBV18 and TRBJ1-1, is NAGVMQNPRHLVRRRGQEARLRCSPMKGHSHVYWYRQLPEEGLKFMVYLQKENIIDESGMPKERFSAEFPKEGPSILRIQQVVRGDSAAYFCASSPQGVDTEAFFGQGTRLTVV.

CDR3 nucleotides: TGTGCCAGCAGTATACAGGGCGGTGGCACTGAAGCTTTCTTT. Translating gives CASSIQGGGTEAFF. The rearrangement uses TRBV2 and TRBJ1-1; a possible D gene is TRBD1 (6 bases). CDR1 is SNHLY, CDR2 FYNNEI, per germline. Between the trimmed V and J ends, which lost 5 bases and 4 bases, there was a span of 14 bases. The CDR3 has 14 residues. Filled out from reference TRBV2 and TRBJ1-1, the complete variable domain reads EPEVTQTPSHQVTQMGQEVILRCVPISNHLYFYWYRQILGQKVEFLVSFYNNEISEKSEIFDDQFSVERPDGSNFTLKIRSTKLEDSAMYFCASSIQGGGTEAFFGQGTRLTVV.

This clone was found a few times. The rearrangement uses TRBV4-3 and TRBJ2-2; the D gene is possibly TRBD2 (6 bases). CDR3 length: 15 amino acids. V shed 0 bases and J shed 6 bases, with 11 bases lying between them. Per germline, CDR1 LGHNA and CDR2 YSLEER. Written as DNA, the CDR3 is TGCGCCAGCAGCCAAGAGCTAGCGTTTCCCGGGGAGCTGTTTTTT. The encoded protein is CASSQELAFPGELFF.

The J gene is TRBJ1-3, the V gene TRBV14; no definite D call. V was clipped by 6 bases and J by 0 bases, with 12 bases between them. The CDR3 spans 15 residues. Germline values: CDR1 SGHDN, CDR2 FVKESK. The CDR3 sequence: CASSPNIVSGNTIYF. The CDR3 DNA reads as TGTGCCAGCAGTCCAAACATCGTCTCTGGAAACACCATATATTTT.

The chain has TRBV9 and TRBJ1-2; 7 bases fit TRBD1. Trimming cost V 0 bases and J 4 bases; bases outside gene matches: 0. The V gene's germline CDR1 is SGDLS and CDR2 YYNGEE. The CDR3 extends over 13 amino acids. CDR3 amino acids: CASSVGDSYGYTF. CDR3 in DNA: TGTGCCAGCAGCGTAGGGGACAGCTATGGCTACACCTTC.

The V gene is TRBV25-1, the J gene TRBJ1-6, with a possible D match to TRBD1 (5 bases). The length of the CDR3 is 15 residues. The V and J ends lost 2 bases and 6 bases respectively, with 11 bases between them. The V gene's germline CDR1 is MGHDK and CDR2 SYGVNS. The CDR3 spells CASSELDSRNSPLHF. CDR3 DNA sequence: TGTGCCAGCAGTGAACTTGACAGCCGTAATTCACCCCTCCACTTT.

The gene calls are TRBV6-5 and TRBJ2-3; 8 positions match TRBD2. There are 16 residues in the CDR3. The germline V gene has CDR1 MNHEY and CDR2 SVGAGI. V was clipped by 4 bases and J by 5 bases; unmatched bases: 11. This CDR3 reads CASSSSYGAGGDTQYF. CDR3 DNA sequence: TGTGCCAGCAGTTCCTCTTACGGGGCGGGAGGAGATACGCAGTATTTT.

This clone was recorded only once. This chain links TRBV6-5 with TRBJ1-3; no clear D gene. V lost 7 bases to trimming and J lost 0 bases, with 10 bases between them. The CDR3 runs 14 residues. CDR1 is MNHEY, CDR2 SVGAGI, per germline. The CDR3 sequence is CASTAGSSGNTIYF. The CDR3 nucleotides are TGTGCCAGCACTGCGGGTTCCTCTGGAAACACCATATATTTT.

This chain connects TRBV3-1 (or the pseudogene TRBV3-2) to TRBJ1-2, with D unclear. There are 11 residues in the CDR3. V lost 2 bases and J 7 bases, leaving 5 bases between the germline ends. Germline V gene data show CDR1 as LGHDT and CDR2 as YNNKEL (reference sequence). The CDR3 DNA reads TGTGCCAGCAGCCAACCATCTGGCTACACCTTC. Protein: CASSQPSGYTF.

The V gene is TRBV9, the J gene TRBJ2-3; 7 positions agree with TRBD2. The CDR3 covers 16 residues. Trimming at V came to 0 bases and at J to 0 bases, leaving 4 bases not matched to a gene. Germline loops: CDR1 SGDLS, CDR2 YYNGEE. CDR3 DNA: TGTGCCAGCAGCGTAGGGGCGGGAGAGAGCACAGATACGCAGTATTTT. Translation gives CASSVGAGESTDTQYF.

The CDR3 bases are TGTGCCAGCAGTACTTCAGGGGTGGATCAGCCCCAGCATTTT. Translating it yields CASSTSGVDQPQHF. The chain joins TRBV6-5 to TRBJ1-5; tentatively, D is TRBD1 (6 bases). The CDR3 covers 14 residues. V shed 5 bases and J shed 5 bases, with 13 bases lying between them. Germline V gene sequence: CDR1 MNHEY, CDR2 SVGAGI.

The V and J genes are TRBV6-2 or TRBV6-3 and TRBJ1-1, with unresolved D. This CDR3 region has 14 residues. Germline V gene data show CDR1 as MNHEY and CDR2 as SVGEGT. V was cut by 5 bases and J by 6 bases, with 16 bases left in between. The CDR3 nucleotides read TGTGCCAGCAGTCCATACAGTAGTCGTTCTGAAGCTTTCTTT. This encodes CASSPYSSRSEAFF.

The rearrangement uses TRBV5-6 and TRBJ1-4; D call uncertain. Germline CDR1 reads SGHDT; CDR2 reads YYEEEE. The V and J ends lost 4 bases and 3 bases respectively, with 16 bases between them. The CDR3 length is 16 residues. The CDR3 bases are TGTGCCAGCAGCCCCAAAAGGCAGGTATCTAATGAAAAACTGTTTTTT. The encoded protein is CASSPKRQVSNEKLFF.

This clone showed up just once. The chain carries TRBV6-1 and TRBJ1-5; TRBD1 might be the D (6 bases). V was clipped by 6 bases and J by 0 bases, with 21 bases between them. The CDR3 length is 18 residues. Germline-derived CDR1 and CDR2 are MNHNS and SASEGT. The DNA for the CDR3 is TGTGCCAGCAGGGAAAACAGTGGGGGCCCATATAGCAATCAGCCCCAGCATTTT. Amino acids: CASRENSGGPYSNQPQHF.

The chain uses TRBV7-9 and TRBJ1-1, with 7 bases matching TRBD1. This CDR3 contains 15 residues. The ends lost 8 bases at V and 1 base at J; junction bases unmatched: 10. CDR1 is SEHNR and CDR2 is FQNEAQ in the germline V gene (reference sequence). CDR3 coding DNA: TGTGCCAGCGACGGAACCAGGGGGACGAACACTGAAGCTTTCTTT. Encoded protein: CASDGTRGTNTEAFF.

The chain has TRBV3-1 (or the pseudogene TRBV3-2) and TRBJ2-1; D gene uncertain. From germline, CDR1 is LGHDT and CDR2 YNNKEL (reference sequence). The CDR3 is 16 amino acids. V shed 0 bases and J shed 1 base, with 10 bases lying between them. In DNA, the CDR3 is TGTGCCAGCAGCCAAGATCCGCGGCAGTCCTACAATGAGCAGTTCTTC. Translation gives CASSQDPRQSYNEQFF.

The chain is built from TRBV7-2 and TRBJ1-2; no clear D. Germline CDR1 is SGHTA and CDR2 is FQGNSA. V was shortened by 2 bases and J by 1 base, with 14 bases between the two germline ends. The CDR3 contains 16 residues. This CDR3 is CASSLRWSQNNYGYTF. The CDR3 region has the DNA TGTGCCAGCAGCTTACGTTGGAGCCAAAATAACTATGGCTACACCTTC.

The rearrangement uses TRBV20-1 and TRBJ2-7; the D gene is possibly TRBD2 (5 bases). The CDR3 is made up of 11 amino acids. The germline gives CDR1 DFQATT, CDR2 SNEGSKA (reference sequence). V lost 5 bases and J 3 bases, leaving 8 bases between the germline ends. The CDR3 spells CSAPRGYEQYF. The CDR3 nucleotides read TGCAGTGCTCCCCGGGGCTACGAGCAGTACTTC.

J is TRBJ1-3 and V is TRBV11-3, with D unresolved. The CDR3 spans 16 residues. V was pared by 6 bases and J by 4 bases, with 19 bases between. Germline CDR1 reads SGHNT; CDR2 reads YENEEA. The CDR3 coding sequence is TGTGCCAGCAGAAACCCGGGGTCTCAGCAAGGAAACACCATATATTTT. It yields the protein CASRNPGSQQGNTIYF.

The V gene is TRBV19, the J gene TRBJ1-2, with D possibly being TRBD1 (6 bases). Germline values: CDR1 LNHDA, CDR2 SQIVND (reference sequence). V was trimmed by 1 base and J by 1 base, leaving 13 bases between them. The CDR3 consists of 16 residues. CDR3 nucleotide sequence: TGTGCCAGTAGTATAGCCCAGGGGCCAAATAACTATGGCTACACCTTC. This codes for CASSIAQGPNNYGYTF.